This T cell receptor (beta chain) was profiled in a study of blood T cell repertoires in COVID-19. The CDR3 has 14 residues. The germline V and J ends were trimmed by 6 bases and 1 base, with 12 bases remaining between them. The germline V gene encodes CDR1 LNHNV and CDR2 YYDKDF (reference sequence). Here immunoSEQ multiplex PCR was the method, and the copy in TCRdb shows in-frame clones only, minus some. The repertoire holds hundreds of thousands of clones, with around 91% as singletons. The sample consisted of peripheral blood. This clonotype originated in a woman under 30 who had recovered from COVID-19. The chain carries TRBV15 and TRBJ1-1; no definite D call. DNA for the CDR3: TGTGCCACCAGGGTCGGCAGGCGGAACACTGAAGCTTTCTTT. Protein product: CATRVGRRNTEAFF.